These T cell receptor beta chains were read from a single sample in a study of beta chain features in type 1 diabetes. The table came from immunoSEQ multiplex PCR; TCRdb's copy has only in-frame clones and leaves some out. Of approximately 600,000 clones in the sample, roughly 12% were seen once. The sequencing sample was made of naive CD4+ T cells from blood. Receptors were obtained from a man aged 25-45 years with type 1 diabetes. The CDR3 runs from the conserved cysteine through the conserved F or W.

CDR3: CASSVVAGDTQYF; V: TRBV5-1; J: TRBJ2-3
CDR3: CASSVQGPGANVLTF; V: TRBV9; J: TRBJ2-6
CDR3: CASSLLAGDNNEQFF; V: TRBV5-1; J: TRBJ2-1
CDR3: CVISQGADYGYTF; V: TRBV2; J: TRBJ1-2
CDR3: CASSQDPSINTQYF; V: TRBV11-2; J: TRBJ2-3
CDR3: CSAPLGTGSYNEQFF; V: TRBV29-1; J: TRBJ2-1
CDR3: CSVADRPGYTF; V: TRBV29-1; J: TRBJ1-2
CDR3: CASSVLEEETQYF; V: TRBV2; J: TRBJ2-5
CDR3: CASSQEGLGEPTDTQYF; V: TRBV14; J: TRBJ2-3
CDR3: CASSVAPSLQGRYTF; V: TRBV9; J: TRBJ1-2
CDR3: CASKAQNQEKLFF; V: TRBV14; J: TRBJ1-4
CDR3: CAFLTGGQRTQYF; V: TRBV30; J: TRBJ2-5
CDR3: CASSKGQGEEKLFF; V: TRBV7-2; J: TRBJ1-4
CDR3: CASSYQGSSYEQYF; V: TRBV6-6; J: TRBJ2-7
CDR3: CSVGTSGVSGELFF; V: TRBV29-1; J: TRBJ2-2